This T cell receptor beta chain is drawn from a study of tumor-infiltrating lymphocytes in localized non-small cell lung cancer. With regard to this clone: What it binds is unknown.

This CDR3 spans 15 amino acids. Per the germline V gene, CDR1 is SGHRS and CDR2 is YFSETQ. Trimming shortened V by 4 bases and J by 5 bases, and 18 bases separated the two germline ends. Findings of the study overall: Tumors had more T cell infiltration than uninvolved lung, per TCRbeta sequencing and CD3 counts. Immunotypes IM1 and IM2 had similar TCR-derived T-cell fractions.

Repertoires were generated with immunoSEQ multiplex PCR, while TCRdb's copy carries only in-frame clones and drops some. The repertoire holds around 15,000 clones, around 81% seen once, with about 9.4% in the top ten. Material for sequencing was uninvolved lung tissue not adjacent to the tumor. J is TRBJ2-5 and V is TRBV5-1; TRBD1 or TRBD2 may be the D gene (5 bases each). The source is a human donor with non-small cell lung cancer. CDR3 DNA sequence: TGCGCCAGCAGCCCCCGGGACGGGGCCCTCGAGACCCAGTACTTC. Residues: CASSPRDGALETQYF.